What follows are 8 T cell receptor beta chains derived from one specimen sequenced in a study of blood T cells in healthy people across ages. Together with a sample-barcoded 5' primer, a J-beta primer mix was included in a second PCR lasting about 7 to 12 cycles. MiXCR, run by TCRdb on the 5' RACE reads, gives a single entry per CDR3 protein. The sample has about 1.6 million distinct CDR3 sequences; almost 35% are singletons. Material: blood. These receptors originate from a woman aged 25 to 39 in good health.

The gene calls are TRBV18 and TRBJ1-2, with unresolved D. This CDR3 contains 16 residues. Trimming removed 0 bases at V and 8 bases at J, with 19 bases between. The germline V gene has CDR1 KGHSH and CDR2 LQKENI. The CDR3 DNA reads as TGTGCCAGCTCACCACCGTCGTCAGCCAGTATGTCGGGCTACACCTTC. Protein: CASSPPSSASMSGYTF.

This clonotype was seen only a few times. This chain joins TRBV5-5 and TRBJ2-7, with 11 bases aligning to TRBD1. The junction had 3 bases not matched to a gene; V was cut back by 5 bases and J by 2 bases. The germline V gene encodes CDR1 SGHKS and CDR2 YYEKEE (reference sequence). CDR3 length equals 14 residues. This chain's CDR3 is CASRWDRGTYEQYF. The CDR3 region has the DNA TGTGCCAGCAGGTGGGACAGGGGGACCTACGAGCAGTACTTC. The variable domain in full, with the rest retrieved from reference TRBV5-5 and TRBJ2-7, is DAGVTQSPTHLIKTRGQQVTLRCSPISGHKSVSWYQQVLGQGPQFIFQYYEKEERGRGNFPDRFSARQFPNYSSELNVNALLLGDSALYLCASRWDRGTYEQYFGPGTRLTVT.

The rearrangement uses TRBV4-2 and TRBJ2-1; D remains ambiguous. The V gene's germline CDR1 is LGHNA and CDR2 YNFKEQ. Trimming shortened V by 3 bases and J by 0 bases, and 12 bases separated the two germline ends. The CDR3 consists of 16 residues. The DNA of the CDR3 is TGTGCCAGCAGCCATCGCAGGCGAAGCTCCTACAATGAGCAGTTCTTC. Translated: CASSHRRRSSYNEQFF.

The gene calls are TRBV29-1 and TRBJ1-1; D might be TRBD1 (5 bases). The CDR3 loop spans 13 amino acids. The germline V gene has CDR1 SQVTM and CDR2 ANQGSEA. Trimming took off 3 bases at V and 4 bases at J, with 12 bases between the two ends. The CDR3 DNA sequence: TGCAGCGTTGACCAGGGAGAAGGCACTGAAGCTTTCTTT. Its protein is CSVDQGEGTEAFF.

The genes are TRBV28 and TRBJ2-7; tentative D call: TRBD1 (5 bases). CDR1 is MDHEN and CDR2 is SYDVKM in the germline V gene. The CDR3 loop spans 15 amino acids. V was pared by 7 bases and J by 1 base, with 17 bases between. CDR3 loop: CASNPDPGRSYEQYF. The CDR3 DNA follows: TGTGCCAGCAATCCGGATCCAGGGCGATCCTACGAGCAGTACTTC.

The chain recombines TRBV5-1 with TRBJ2-2, with TRBD1 as a possible D gene (6 bases). V lost 0 bases to trimming and J lost 4 bases, with 13 bases between them. The CDR3 runs 16 residues. CDR1 SGHRS and CDR2 YFSETQ come from the germline V gene. The CDR3 here is CASSLGQGSSTGELFF. CDR3 DNA sequence: TGCGCCAGCAGCTTGGGGCAGGGGTCTAGCACCGGGGAGCTGTTTTTT.

There are a few counts of this clonotype. The chain employs TRBV20-1 and TRBJ1-1, with D possibly TRBD1 on 6 matching bases. V lost 2 bases and J lost 0, with 19 bases in between. The CDR3 length is 17 residues. The V gene's germline CDR1 is DFQATT and CDR2 SNEGSKA (reference sequence). CDR3 amino acids: CSARYALGGYMNTEAFF. Here the CDR3 DNA reads TGCAGTGCTAGATATGCCCTGGGGGGCTACATGAACACTGAAGCTTTCTTT.

Details on this clonotype: At one of its ends the junction is not consistent with the germline gene, which may arise from a read error. V is TRBV7-3 and J is TRBJ2-5; 11 bases are a match to TRBD1. Germline V gene sequence: CDR1 SGHTA, CDR2 FQGTGA. CDR3 size: 15 residues. The CDR3 region is CASSQRDRGEETQYF. CDR3 nucleotide sequence: TGCGCCAGCAGCCAACGGGACAGGGGGGAAGAGACCCAGTACTTC.